The 11 T cell receptor beta chains reported below all come from one sample, sequenced in a study of blood T cells in healthy people across ages. A sample-barcoded 5' primer and a J-beta primer mix were used in a second PCR of roughly 6 to 11 cycles. TCRdb independently ran MiXCR on the 5' RACE reads; one entry per CDR3 protein. The table includes fewer than 1.5 million distinct CDR3 sequences, around two fifths detected once. Sequenced: blood. The receptors were sampled from a woman under 30 in good health.

The chain carries TRBV7-2 and TRBJ2-5; 10 positions agree with TRBD1. The CDR3 spans 15 residues. The V and J ends lost 6 bases and 3 bases, in that order; junction bases with no gene match: 7. Germline V gene lookup returns CDR1 SGHTA and CDR2 FQGNSA. The CDR3 is CASRVRDRGKETQYF. The CDR3 nucleotides read TGTGCCAGCAGGGTCCGGGACAGGGGTAAAGAGACCCAGTACTTC.

This chain joins TRBV21-1 and TRBJ1-5; the tabulated D call, TRBD1, remains unverified against the DNA. TRBV21-1 is a pseudogene segment. The CDR3 is made up of 19 amino acids. CDR3 sequence (DNA): TGTGCCAGCAGAAGAGGGAGCAGGGGGGACCCTTATAGCAATCAGCCCCAGCATTTT. This codes for CASRRGSRGDPYSNQPQHF.

The chain couples TRBV3-1 to TRBJ1-2; the D gene is possibly TRBD1 (5 bases). The V gene lost 0 bases and the J gene lost 4 bases, with 12 bases spanning the gap. The CDR3 consists of 15 residues. From germline, CDR1 is LGHDT and CDR2 YNNKEL (reference sequence). The CDR3 DNA reads TGTGCCAGCAGCCAAGATACTCAGGGTATCTATGGCTACACCTTC. Encoded protein: CASSQDTQGIYGYTF.

The chain links TRBV14 to TRBJ2-5; 8 nucleotides match TRBD2. V was clipped by 0 bases and J by 1 base; unmatched bases: 7. The CDR3 length is 17 residues. Germline V gene data show CDR1 as SGHDN and CDR2 as FVKESK. The CDR3 nucleotides read TGTGCCAGCAGCCAAGATGTGAGCGGGGGAACCCAAGAGACCCAGTACTTC. Translated, it gives CASSQDVSGGTQETQYF. Together with reference TRBV14 and TRBJ2-5, the CDR3 gives the full variable domain: EAGVTQFPSHSVIEKGQTVTLRCDPISGHDNLYWYRRVMGKEIKFLLHFVKESKQDESGMPNNRFLAERTGGTYSTLKVQPAELEDSGVYFCASSQDVSGGTQETQYFGPGTRLLVL.

The rearrangement joins TRBV2 to TRBJ1-4; D is possibly TRBD1 (6 bases). Trimming left V 7 bases short and J 0 bases short, with 9 bases between. CDR3 length: 14 residues. CDR1 and CDR2 from the germline V gene are SNHLY and FYNNEI. DNA of the CDR3: TGTGCCAGCAAGGGGGTTACAACTAATGAAAAACTGTTTTTT. Translation: CASKGVTTNEKLFF. The full variable domain, completed using reference TRBV2 and TRBJ1-4, is EPEVTQTPSHQVTQMGQEVILRCVPISNHLYFYWYRQILGQKVEFLVSFYNNEISEKSEIFDDQFSVERPDGSNFTLKIRSTKLEDSAMYFCASKGVTTNEKLFFGSGTQLSVL.

This rearrangement joins TRBV20-1 to TRBJ1-2, with D unclear. Germline V gene data show CDR1 as DFQATT and CDR2 as SNEGSKA (reference sequence). There are 10 residues in the CDR3. Trimming removed 7 bases at V and 2 bases at J, with 5 bases between. The CDR3 spells CSVNNYGYTF. DNA of the CDR3: TGCAGTGTCAACAACTATGGCTACACCTTC.

This clonotype was observed a few times. The rearrangement joins TRBV12-3 or TRBV12-4 to TRBJ2-2; D unclear. The CDR3 length is 12 residues. V shed 10 bases and J shed 2 bases, with 8 bases lying between them. DNA for the CDR3: TGTGCCATACGCACCAACACCGGGGAGCTGTTTTTT. Protein sequence: CAIRTNTGELFF.

This clonotype was picked up a small number of times. The rearrangement uses TRBV5-1 and TRBJ2-2; a weak D match, TRBD1 (6 bases). The CDR3 runs 15 residues. Trimming removed 0 bases at V and 1 base at J, with 7 bases between. From germline, CDR1 is SGHRS and CDR2 YFSETQ. CDR3 residues: CASSLEGGNTGELFF. Here the CDR3 DNA reads TGCGCCAGCAGCTTGGAAGGGGGGAACACCGGGGAGCTGTTTTTT. Full variable domain (remainder filled in from reference TRBV5-1 and TRBJ2-2): KAGVTQTPRYLIKTRGQQVTLSCSPISGHRSVSWYQQTPGQGLQFLFEYFSETQRNKGNFPGRFSGRQFSNSRSEMNVSTLELGDSALYLCASSLEGGNTGELFFGEGSRLTVL.

The table lists this clonotype with a few counts. This rearrangement joins TRBV10-3 to TRBJ1-2; perhaps TRBD1 as D (5 bases). Trimming cost V 5 bases and J 8 bases, with 18 bases left between them. The CDR3 runs 14 residues. From germline, CDR1 is ENHRY and CDR2 SYGVKD. The DNA for the CDR3 is TGTGCCATCAGTCCGGCCGGGACCCTGGGAGGCTACACCTTC. Its protein is CAISPAGTLGGYTF.

The V gene is TRBV6-5, the J gene TRBJ2-2; 8 bases map to TRBD2. The CDR3 sequence is 15 residues long. Germline assignment: CDR1 MNHEY and CDR2 SVGAGI. Germline trimming cut 10 bases from V and 2 bases from J; bases unmatched to any gene: 9. CDR3 in amino acids: CATSLAADNTGELFF. CDR3 nucleotide sequence: TGTGCCACCTCACTAGCGGCGGACAACACCGGGGAGCTGTTTTTT.

This clonotype was counted a few times. V gene TRBV14 combines with J gene TRBJ2-7; 9 bases fit TRBD1. Germline CDR1 and CDR2: SGHDN and FVKESK. CDR3 length equals 15 residues. J was trimmed by 3 bases and V by 5 bases; bases with no gene match: 8. This CDR3 is CASSESGQGNYEQYF. DNA of the CDR3: TGTGCCAGCAGCGAATCCGGACAGGGGAACTACGAGCAGTACTTC.